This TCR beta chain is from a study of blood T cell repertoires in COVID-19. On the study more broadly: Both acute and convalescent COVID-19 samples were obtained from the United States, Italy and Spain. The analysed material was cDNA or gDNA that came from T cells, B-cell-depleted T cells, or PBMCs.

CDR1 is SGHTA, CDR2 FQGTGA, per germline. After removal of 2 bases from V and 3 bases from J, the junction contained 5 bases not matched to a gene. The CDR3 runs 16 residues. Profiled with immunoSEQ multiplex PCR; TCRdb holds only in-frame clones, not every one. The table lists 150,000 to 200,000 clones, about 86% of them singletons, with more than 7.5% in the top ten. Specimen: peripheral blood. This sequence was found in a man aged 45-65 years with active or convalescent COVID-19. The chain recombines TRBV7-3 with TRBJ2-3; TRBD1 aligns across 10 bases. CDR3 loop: CASSLDRTGGTDTQYF. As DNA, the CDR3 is TGTGCCAGCAGCTTAGATCGGACAGGGGGGACAGATACGCAGTATTTT.